The 7 T cell receptor beta chains below all came from one sample that was sequenced in a study of shared clonotypes between healthy human individuals (dated by TCRdb to the early 2020s). The library was generated by the immunoSEQ multiplex PCR assay. Not all clones reach the TCRdb copy of this immuneACCESS table, which keeps in-frame sequences only. Checked studies attribute under half of the gap to unresolved V genes and leave the rest unexplained. This sample comprises approximately 2.1 million clones, over 90% of them detected only once. The ten largest make up about 0.37% of the sample. Sample: naive CD4+ T cells from PBMCs. The cell subset or site label on this specimen signifies: CD45RA+ positively selected. These receptors came from a man in his late teens or twenties in good health. Some clones in this sample may be carry-over from other donors' samples.

DNA of the CDR3: TGTGCCAGTCGACCAATGGGTGGCTTCGGGCGTGAAAAACTGTTTTTT. As protein: CASRPMGGFGREKLFF. V is TRBV19 and J is TRBJ1-4, with D unclear. The germline CDR1 and CDR2 sequences are LNHDA and SQIVND (reference sequence). There are 16 residues in the CDR3. V lost 8 bases and J 7 bases, leaving 23 bases between the germline ends.

This chain uses TRBV11-2 with TRBJ2-1, with D possibly being TRBD2 (6 bases). The CDR3 is made up of 15 amino acids. The V gene lost 4 bases and the J gene lost 9 bases, with 19 bases spanning the gap. Germline V gives CDR1 SGHAT, CDR2 FQNNGV. The CDR3 DNA is TGTGCCAGCAGCTGGTCAGCGGGTGGCGGCCCTGAGCAGTTCTTC. It translates to CASSWSAGGGPEQFF.

J is TRBJ2-7 and V is TRBV10-1; TRBD1 matches at 8 bases. Germline V gene data show CDR1 as WNHNN and CDR2 as SYGVQD (reference sequence). CDR3 length: 15 residues. V lost 9 bases, J lost 0 bases, and 10 bases stayed unmatched. The CDR3 coding sequence is TGCGCCAGAAGGGTAAGGACAGGGTCCTCCTACGAGCAGTACTTC. Protein: CARRVRTGSSYEQYF.

The chain has TRBV4-1 and TRBJ1-4; no definite D call. Germline assignment: CDR1 MGHRA and CDR2 YSYEKL. This CDR3 has 16 residues. Trimming left V 0 bases short and J 4 bases short, with 12 bases between. Written as DNA, the CDR3 is TGCGCCAGCAGCCAAGATGGTGACCGGAGTAATGAAAAACTGTTTTTT. The encoded protein is CASSQDGDRSNEKLFF.

The V and J genes are TRBV9 and TRBJ1-5; tentatively, D is TRBD1 (6 bases). The V end was cut by 5 bases, the J end by 0 bases, with 15 bases between. Per the germline V gene, CDR1 is SGDLS and CDR2 is YYNGEE. The CDR3 contains 16 residues. In DNA, the CDR3 is TGTGCCAGCAGGACCGACAGGCCTAATAGCAATCAGCCCCAGCATTTT. It encodes CASRTDRPNSNQPQHF.

Worth noting for this clone: This CDR3 is also generated by other DNA sequences in the sample. The chain combines TRBV25-1 with TRBJ2-3, with D possibly being TRBD2 (6 bases). CDR1 is MGHDK, CDR2 SYGVNS, per germline. The CDR3 loop spans 14 amino acids. Trimming cost V 6 bases and J 3 bases, with 13 bases left between them. This CDR3 is CASRPSGGTDTQYF. CDR3 bases: TGTGCCAGCAGACCCTCTGGGGGGACAGATACGCAGTATTTT. The variable domain in full, completed from reference TRBV25-1 and TRBJ2-3, reads EADIYQTPRYLVIGTGKKITLECSQTMGHDKMYWYQQDPGMELHLIHYSYGVNSTEKGDLSSESTVSRIRTEHFPLTLESARPSHTSQYLCASRPSGGTDTQYFGPGTRLTVL.

The chain is built from TRBV28 and TRBJ2-1, with D perhaps TRBD1 or TRBD2 (6 bases each). The CDR3 is 15 amino acids. Germline CDR1 is MDHEN and CDR2 is SYDVKM. V was trimmed by 7 bases and J by 7 bases, leaving 20 bases between them. CDR3 sequence (DNA): TGTGCCAGCATCTCTGGGGGGCAGTTTGTGAATGAGCAGTTCTTC. This sequence encodes CASISGGQFVNEQFF.